The 5 T cell receptor beta chains presented below share a single source sample, sequenced in a study of neoadjuvant anti-PD-1 for oral cavity cancer listed by TCRdb under 2021. Interpreted using the paper, the time point label stands for: after neoadjuvant nivolumab, at surgical resection. The library was built by means of the immunoSEQ multiplex PCR assay. Entries here come from immuneACCESS through TCRdb and include only in-frame sequences with V and J called. Some clones fail to appear in such tables; in the studies checked, an unresolved V gene covers under half of the shortfall, and the cause of the remainder is unknown. The sample table records tens of thousands of clones; approximately 87% of these occur just once. The ten largest clones add up to around 2.6% of the sample. Sequences were derived from PBMCs, sampled after nivolumab (anti-PD-1) treatment. The source of these receptors is a person aged 40-85 years with oral cavity squamous cell carcinoma.

The chain has TRBV6-6 and TRBJ2-3; 7 bases map to TRBD1. The V segment lost 6 bases and the J segment 4 bases; nucleotides outside the gene matches: 4. Germline V CDR1 and CDR2: MNHNY, SVGAGI (reference sequence). This CDR3 is 13 amino acids long. The DNA of the CDR3 is TGTGCCAGCAGAAGACAGGGAGCAGATACGCAGTATTTT. Amino acids: CASRRQGADTQYF.

The rearrangement joins TRBV4-1 to TRBJ1-5; 7 positions match TRBD1. V shed 3 bases, J shed 4 bases, and the junction held 6 bases outside the gene matches. This CDR3 comprises 15 residues. The germline V gene encodes CDR1 MGHRA and CDR2 YSYEKL. In DNA, the CDR3 is TGCGCCAGCAGCCAGCCGGGACAGAGAAATCAGCCCCAGCATTTT. As protein: CASSQPGQRNQPQHF.

The chain uses TRBV14 and TRBJ1-6; D is ambiguous. In germline, CDR1 is SGHDN, CDR2 FVKESK. CDR3 length: 16 amino acids. The ends were cut back, 3 bases at V and 0 bases at J, with 9 bases in the middle. CDR3 amino acids: CASSQRSSSYNSPLHF. The DNA for the CDR3 is TGTGCCAGCAGCCAGAGGTCAAGCTCCTATAATTCACCCCTCCACTTT. The full variable domain, its missing parts supplied by reference TRBV14 and TRBJ1-6, is EAGVTQFPSHSVIEKGQTVTLRCDPISGHDNLYWYRRVMGKEIKFLLHFVKESKQDESGMPNNRFLAERTGGTYSTLKVQPAELEDSGVYFCASSQRSSSYNSPLHFGNGTRLTVT.

The table lists this clone with a few counts. The V gene is TRBV9, the J gene TRBJ1-5, with D hard to call. Trimming pared 3 bases from V and 1 base from J, leaving 8 bases between. CDR1 is SGDLS, CDR2 YYNGEE, per germline. The CDR3 spans 14 residues. The CDR3 protein is CASSETPSNQPQHF. The CDR3 region has the DNA TGTGCCAGCAGCGAAACCCCAAGCAATCAGCCCCAGCATTTT.

J is TRBJ2-5 and V is TRBV29-1; 7 bases align to TRBD1. J gave up 5 bases and V 1 base, and 7 bases lay outside the gene matches. Per the germline V gene, CDR1 is SQVTM and CDR2 is ANQGSEA. The CDR3 is 14 amino acids. The CDR3 DNA reads TGCAGCGTTGAAGCCAGACAGGGCTTGGAGACCCAGTACTTC. Translating gives CSVEARQGLETQYF. Together with reference TRBV29-1 and TRBJ2-5, the CDR3 gives the full variable domain: SAVISQKPSRDICQRGTSLTIQCQVDSQVTMMFWYRQQPGQSLTLIATANQGSEATYESGFVIDKFPISRPNLTFSTLTVSNMSPEDSSIYLCSVEARQGLETQYFGPGTRLLVL.